Presented here are 10 T cell receptor beta chains from one specimen sequenced in a study of identifying expanded T cells in peripheral blood (dated by TCRdb to about 2019). The library came from the immunoSEQ multiplex PCR assay. Drawn from immuneACCESS, this table holds only the in-frame rearrangements with V and J called that TCRdb kept. Clones are partly lost; checked studies trace under half to an unresolved V gene and leave the rest unexplained. The sample table lists around 100,000 clones, 75% to 90% of them with a count of one. The top ten constitute less than 7% of the sample. The sample consisted of blood. The receptors shown here come from a person aged 18-69 years in good health.

This clone showed up just once. In DNA, the CDR3 is TGTGCCAGCAGTCCGGGACTAGCGGGAGTCCGGGAGACCCAGTACTTC. Its translation is CASSPGLAGVRETQYF. V and J are TRBV27 and TRBJ2-5; TRBD2 agrees at 14 bases. The CDR3 totals 16 residues. CDR1 MNHEY and CDR2 SMNVEV come from the germline V gene (reference sequence). Unmatched junction bases numbered 7, after V lost 5 bases and J lost 5 bases.

V is TRBV7-2 and J is TRBJ1-1, with a weak D call TRBD1 (5 bases). The V and J ends lost 0 bases and 11 bases respectively, with 19 bases between them. There are 15 residues in the CDR3. Germline CDR1 is SGHTA and CDR2 is FQGNSA. DNA for the CDR3: TGTGCCAGCAGCTTAGCGCCTGATTTTGGGGCCCGGGCTTTCTTT. It yields the protein CASSLAPDFGARAFF.

The chain recombines TRBV5-6 with TRBJ2-7; D may correspond to TRBD1 or TRBD2 (6 bases each). CDR1 is SGHDT and CDR2 is YYEEEE in the germline V gene. The V end lost 1 base, the J end lost 3 bases, and 14 bases lay between the germline ends. The CDR3 contains 15 residues. The CDR3 loop reads CASSLNWRDIYEQYF. CDR3 DNA sequence: TGTGCCAGCAGCTTGAACTGGCGGGACATCTACGAGCAGTACTTC.

The chain couples TRBV6-6 to TRBJ2-3; tentatively, D is TRBD1 (5 bases). The V gene lost 5 bases and the J gene lost 4 bases, with 7 bases spanning the gap. From germline, CDR1 is MNHNY and CDR2 SVGAGI (reference sequence). This CDR3 has 12 amino acids. In DNA, the CDR3 is TGTGCCAGCAGTGCGACAGCAGATACGCAGTATTTT. It yields the protein CASSATADTQYF.

This chain connects TRBV10-2 to TRBJ1-2; no clear D. This CDR3 comprises 11 residues. CDR1 is WSHSY and CDR2 is SAAADI in the germline V gene. The germline V and J ends were trimmed by 4 bases and 2 bases, with 2 bases remaining between them. This CDR3 reads CASSVNYGYTF. CDR3 DNA: TGCGCCAGCAGTGTGAACTATGGCTACACCTTC.

The chain combines TRBV7-2 with TRBJ2-3, with a possible D match to TRBD1 (5 bases). The CDR3 consists of 15 residues. Germline values: CDR1 SGHTA, CDR2 FQGNSA. Between the trimmed V and J ends, which lost 3 bases and 0 bases, there was a span of 10 bases. The CDR3 loop reads CASSFAAGSTDTQYF. Written as DNA, the CDR3 is TGTGCCAGCAGCTTCGCAGCAGGGAGCACAGATACGCAGTATTTT.

The CDR3 sequence: CASSFGQPAGFSGNTIYF. The CDR3 DNA follows: TGTGCCAGCAGCTTCGGACAGCCGGCTGGGTTCTCTGGAAACACCATATATTTT. The V and J genes are TRBV5-4 and TRBJ1-3, with D possibly matching TRBD1 (6 bases). Germline V gene sequence: CDR1 SGHNT, CDR2 YYREEE (reference sequence). Trimming pared 2 bases from V and 0 bases from J, leaving 18 bases between. The CDR3 loop spans 18 amino acids.

This clone has only one observation. The rearrangement uses TRBV19 and TRBJ2-7; TRBD2 agrees at 8 bases. This CDR3 is 17 amino acids long. CDR1 and CDR2 (germline): LNHDA, SQIVND (reference sequence). The V and J ends lost 1 base and 3 bases, in that order; junction bases with no gene match: 11. DNA for the CDR3: TGTGCCAGTAGTATAGCGGGGGCTAGCGGGTTCCTCTACGAGCAGTACTTC. It yields the protein CASSIAGASGFLYEQYF. The full variable domain, its missing parts supplied by reference TRBV19 and TRBJ2-7, is DGGITQSPKYLFRKEGQNVTLSCEQNLNHDAMYWYRQDPGQGLRLIYYSQIVNDFQKGDIAEGYSVSREKKESFPLTVTSAQKNPTAFYLCASSIAGASGFLYEQYFGPGTRLTVT.

The rearrangement joins TRBV2 to TRBJ2-7; D possibly corresponds to TRBD2 (5 bases). V lost 1 base and J lost 7, with 20 bases in between. The CDR3 has 16 amino acids. CDR1 and CDR2 from the germline V gene are SNHLY and FYNNEI. The CDR3 protein is CASSEVGWTPEWEQYF. DNA for the CDR3: TGTGCCAGCAGTGAAGTGGGGTGGACTCCTGAGTGGGAGCAGTACTTC.

This clone was observed a handful of times. The V and J genes are TRBV4-2 and TRBJ1-2, with TRBD1 identical over 9 bases. Germline V CDR1 and CDR2: LGHNA, YNFKEQ. V dropped 3 bases and J dropped 6; count of bases not matched to a gene: 2. This CDR3 comprises 13 residues. CDR3 sequence (DNA): TGTGCCAGCAGCCAGGGACAGGGAGATGGCTACACCTTC. This codes for CASSQGQGDGYTF.